The text below deals with one TCR beta chain. PCR used 60 Vbeta primers and 13 Jbeta primers. Sequencing was performed with immunoSEQ multiplex PCR; in TCRdb, only in-frame clones are kept and a portion is missing. Among 150,000 to 170,000 clones listed, nearly 80% were seen once. V trimming: 7 bases; J trimming: 2 bases; junction bases outside the gene matches: 6. The CDR3 covers 15 residues. Germline V gene lookup returns CDR1 MNHNS and CDR2 SASEGT. The sample originates from a study of cytomegalovirus exposure and HLA in healthy donors. The sequenced sample was PBMCs. This chain joins TRBV6-1 and TRBJ2-3; TRBD2 aligns across 10 bases. This TCR derives from a man between 25 and 39 years old in good health and CMV-seropositive. For the CDR3, the DNA is TGTGCCAGCACCCGACTAGCGGGCTACACAGATACGCAGTATTTT. Amino acid sequence: CASTRLAGYTDTQYF.